This T cell receptor beta chain comes out of a study of OX40 agonist ivuxolimab in advanced cancers. Germline lookup yields CDR1 LGHNA and CDR2 YNFKEQ. The ends lost 5 bases at V and 7 bases at J; junction bases unmatched: 8. The CDR3 contains 15 residues. Blood was sampled at baseline, cycle 4 day 1, and cycle 7 day 1. The study's findings and limits: Doses of 0.1 to 3.0 mg/kg were accompanied by clonal expansion of CD4+ and CD8+ blood T cells by week 6. On average, CD8+ T cells had more expanded clones than CD4+. Expanded peripheral T cell antigen specificity was not determined.

This clone was counted a single time. Its antigen is still unknown. Only in-frame clones appear in the TCRdb table, and some are missing; sequencing was by immunoSEQ multiplex PCR. The sample holds more than 35,000 clones, around 83% seen once. The TCR sequence derives from an adult with an advanced solid tumor such as melanoma, head and neck, liver or kidney cancer. This chain connects TRBV4-2 to TRBJ2-1; 10 positions match TRBD2. Here the sequenced sample was CD4+ or CD8+ T cells sorted from blood, taken in a trial of the OX40 agonist ivuxolimab. The CDR3 nucleotides read TGTGCCAGCAGCAAGAGCGGGGGGGCTTCGAATGAGCAGTTCTTC. Amino acid sequence: CASSKSGGASNEQFF.